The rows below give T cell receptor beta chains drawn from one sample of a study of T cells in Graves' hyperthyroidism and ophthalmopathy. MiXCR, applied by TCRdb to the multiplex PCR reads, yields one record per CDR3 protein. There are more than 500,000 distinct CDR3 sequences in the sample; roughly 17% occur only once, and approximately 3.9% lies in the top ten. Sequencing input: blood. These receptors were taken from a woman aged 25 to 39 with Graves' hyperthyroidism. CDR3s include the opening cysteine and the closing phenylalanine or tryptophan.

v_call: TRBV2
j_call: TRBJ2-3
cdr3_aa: CASSESDRPRDTQYF

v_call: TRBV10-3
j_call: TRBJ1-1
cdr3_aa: CAISEGPANTEAFF

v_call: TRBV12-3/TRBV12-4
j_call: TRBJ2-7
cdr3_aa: CASSLGGSPPYEQYF

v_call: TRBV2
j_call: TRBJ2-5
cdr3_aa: CASSDRSGPQETQYF

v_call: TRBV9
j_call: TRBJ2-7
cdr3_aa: CASSTGTGEAYEQYF

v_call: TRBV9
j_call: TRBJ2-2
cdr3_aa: CASSVAGGRTGELFF

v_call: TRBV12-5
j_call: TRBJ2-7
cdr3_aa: CASGLVGTRQQYF

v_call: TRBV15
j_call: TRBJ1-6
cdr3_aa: CATSSRAGGSPLHF

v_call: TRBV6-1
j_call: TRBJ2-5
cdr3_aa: CASSEARRQETQYF

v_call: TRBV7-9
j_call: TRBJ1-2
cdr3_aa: CASSLGATGYTF

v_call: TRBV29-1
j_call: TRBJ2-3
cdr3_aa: CSVPRQRGRELRGTDTQYF

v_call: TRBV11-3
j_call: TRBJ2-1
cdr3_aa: CASSLGGQAYQQFF

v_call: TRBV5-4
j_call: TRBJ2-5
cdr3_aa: CASSLGDRGETQYF

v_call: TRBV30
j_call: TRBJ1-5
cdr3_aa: CAWELGKGQPQHF

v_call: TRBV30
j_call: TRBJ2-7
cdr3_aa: CAWSSRMGASYEQYF

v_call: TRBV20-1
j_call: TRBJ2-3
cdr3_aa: CSARDRERGAGDTQYF

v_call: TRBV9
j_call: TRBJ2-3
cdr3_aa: CASSVGQSDTQYF

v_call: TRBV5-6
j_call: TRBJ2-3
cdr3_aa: CASSLVAQPDTQYF

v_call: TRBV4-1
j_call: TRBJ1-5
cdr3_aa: CASSQDERSNQPQHF

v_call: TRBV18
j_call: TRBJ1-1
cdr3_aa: CASSLLDTTATEAFF

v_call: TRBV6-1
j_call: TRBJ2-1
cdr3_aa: CASSHSLAGSSNEQFF

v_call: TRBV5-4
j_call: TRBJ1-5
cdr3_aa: CASSLGGRMGNQPQHF

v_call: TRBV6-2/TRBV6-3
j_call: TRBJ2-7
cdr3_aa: CAIRRRSSYEQYF

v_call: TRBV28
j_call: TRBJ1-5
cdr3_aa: CASSGLDSNSNQPQHF

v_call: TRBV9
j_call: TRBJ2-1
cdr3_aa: CASSVAEREAYNEQFF

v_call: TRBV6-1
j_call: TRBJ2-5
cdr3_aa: CASKEEETQYF

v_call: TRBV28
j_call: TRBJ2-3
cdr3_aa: CASSATGDRGHLDTQYF

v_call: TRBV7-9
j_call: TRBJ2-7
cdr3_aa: CASSWTVGYEQYF

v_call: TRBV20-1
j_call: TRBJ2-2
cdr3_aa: CSASKSGSNTGELFF

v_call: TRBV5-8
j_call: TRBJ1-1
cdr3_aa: CASGDRNTEAFF

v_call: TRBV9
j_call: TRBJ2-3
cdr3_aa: CASSVFGSTTDTQYF

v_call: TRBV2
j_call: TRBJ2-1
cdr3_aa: CASTTSSGRGSNEQFF

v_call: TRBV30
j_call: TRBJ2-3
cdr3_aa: CAWMGGRVDTQYF

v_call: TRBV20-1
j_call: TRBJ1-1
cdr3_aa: CSAKVLEGQTYLNTEAFF

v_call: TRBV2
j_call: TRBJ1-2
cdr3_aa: CASSARERVDGYTF

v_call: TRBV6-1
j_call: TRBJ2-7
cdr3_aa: CASREYRGTYEQYF

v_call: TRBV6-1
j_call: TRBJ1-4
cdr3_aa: CASSEARATNEKLFF

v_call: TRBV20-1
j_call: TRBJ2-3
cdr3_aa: CSARDGPRLASGSLNTQYF

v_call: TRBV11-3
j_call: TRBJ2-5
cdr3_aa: CASSLGGGRARETQYF

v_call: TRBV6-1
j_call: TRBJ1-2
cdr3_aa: CASSTPFRAAPAGGYGYTF

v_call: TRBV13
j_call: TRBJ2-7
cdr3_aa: CASSLWTSNREQYF

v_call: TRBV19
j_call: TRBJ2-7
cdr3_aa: CASSIRAGRETVYEQYF

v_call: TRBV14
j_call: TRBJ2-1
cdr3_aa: CASSKPADEQFF

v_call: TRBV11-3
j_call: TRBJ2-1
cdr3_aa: CASSLDQVVSSYNEQFF

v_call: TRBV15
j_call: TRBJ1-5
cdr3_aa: CATSRGGTVQPQHF

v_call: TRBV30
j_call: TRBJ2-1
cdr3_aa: CAWSAGGGNEQFF

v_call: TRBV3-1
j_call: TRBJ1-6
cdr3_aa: CASSQDVQGYSPFHF

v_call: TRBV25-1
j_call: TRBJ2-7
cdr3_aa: CASSGLAAITYEQYF

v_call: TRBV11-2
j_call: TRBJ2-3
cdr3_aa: CASSWRRASTDTQYF